The 20 T cell receptor beta chains reported below all come from one sample, sequenced in a study of T-cell reconstitution after alpha-beta-depleted transplantation in children. Library preparation (for TCRbeta) was performed with unique molecular identifiers. TCRdb re-called the PCR reads through MiXCR, storing one row per CDR3 protein. Found here are about 580,000 distinct CDR3 sequences, 23% of them singletons; the top ten hold approximately 14%. The sequences come from PBMCs, mostly from graft donor cells, collected 360 days after TCRalphabeta/CD19-depleted stem cell transplant. These receptor sequences come from a boy under three years old who had a stem cell transplant for acute myeloid leukemia, so the T cells may come from the graft donor.

This clonotype was detected many times. The chain carries TRBV5-1 and TRBJ2-3; 8 bases align to TRBD2. Germline V gene sequence: CDR1 SGHRS, CDR2 YFSETQ. With 1 base clipped from V and 0 bases from J, the junction kept 10 bases outside the gene matches. The CDR3 spans 18 residues. The CDR3 loop is CASSLMRGAQLSTDTQYF. CDR3 DNA: TGCGCCAGCAGCTTGATGCGGGGGGCACAACTTAGCACAGATACGCAGTATTTT.

This clonotype was recorded a few times. The rearrangement uses TRBV29-1 and TRBJ1-2; D possibly corresponds to TRBD1 (5 bases). The CDR3 contains 12 residues. Trimming removed 5 bases from V and 5 bases from J, with 12 bases in between. Germline CDR1 and CDR2: SQVTM and ANQGSEA. CDR3 protein: CSVRVGVYGYTF. The CDR3 DNA sequence: TGCAGCGTTCGGGTGGGGGTGTATGGCTACACCTTC.

This chain uses TRBV6-2 or TRBV6-3 with TRBJ1-1; D not certain. The CDR3 totals 15 residues. Trimming pared 6 bases from V and 1 base from J, leaving 15 bases between. Germline V gene sequence: CDR1 MNHEY, CDR2 SVGEGT. The CDR3 sequence is CASSPYPMANTEAFF. The CDR3 coding sequence is TGTGCCAGCAGCCCGTACCCGATGGCGAACACTGAAGCTTTCTTT.

V usage is TRBV7-2 and J usage is TRBJ2-1; a possible D gene is TRBD1 (6 bases). There are 16 residues in the CDR3. From germline, CDR1 is SGHTA and CDR2 FQGNSA. The ends were cut back, 3 bases at V and 0 bases at J, with 12 bases in the middle. DNA for the CDR3: TGTGCCAGCAGCTTGAGGGGGTCAGCCTCCTACAATGAGCAGTTCTTC. This gives the protein CASSLRGSASYNEQFF.

A word on this clonotype: Just one base apart from a much larger clone, this may be a read error. The conserved phenylalanine or tryptophan is not found at the CDR3 terminus, so this likely reflects a read error. The V and J genes are TRBV6-6 and TRBJ1-1; D possibly corresponds to TRBD1 (5 bases). The V gene lost 5 bases and the J gene lost 1 base, with 5 bases spanning the gap. The CDR3 is 12 amino acids. CDR1 and CDR2 (germline): MNHNY, SVGAGI (reference sequence). CDR3 region: CASSGGNTEAFS. Here the CDR3 DNA reads TGTGCCAGCAGTGGGGGGAACACTGAAGCTTTCTCT.

The rearrangement links TRBV5-6 to TRBJ2-2; D remains unclear. The germline V gene has CDR1 SGHDT and CDR2 YYEEEE. V was cut by 2 bases and J by 3 bases, with 11 bases left in between. The CDR3 totals 15 residues. CDR3 loop: CASSFISRDTGELFF. The CDR3 nucleotides are TGTGCCAGCAGCTTTATCTCTCGTGACACCGGGGAGCTGTTTTTT.

For this clonotype: A much larger clone differs by one base, so this may be a read error. The chain uses TRBV3-1 and TRBJ2-5; D unresolved. CDR1 and CDR2 (germline): LGHDT, YNNKEL (reference sequence). The ends were cut back, 10 bases at V and 5 bases at J, with 14 bases in the middle. CDR3 length: 12 amino acids. CDR3 bases: TGTGCCACCATTGATTTCCGGGAGACCCAGTACTTC. This codes for CATIDFRETQYF.

The chain couples TRBV27 to TRBJ2-3, with a possible D match to TRBD1 (6 bases). The CDR3 has 14 residues. Per germline, CDR1 MNHEY and CDR2 SMNVEV (reference sequence). Trimming removed 5 bases from V and 9 bases from J, with 18 bases in between. This CDR3 reads CASSVTDPRGTQYF. The CDR3 coding sequence is TGTGCCAGCAGTGTGACGGATCCAAGGGGGACGCAGTATTTT.

This clonotype showed up many times. The chain employs TRBV12-3 or TRBV12-4 and TRBJ2-2; TRBD1 matches at 8 bases. The V segment lost 5 bases and the J segment 5 bases; nucleotides outside the gene matches: 7. The CDR3 extends over 15 amino acids. Here the CDR3 reads CASSPGQGWTGELFF. The CDR3, as DNA: TGTGCCAGCAGTCCCGGACAGGGTTGGACCGGGGAGCTGTTTTTT.

This clonotype occurred many times. This chain connects TRBV7-3 to TRBJ2-2; D is unresolved. The CDR3 runs to 13 residues. Looked up from germline, CDR1 is SGHTA and CDR2 is FQGTGA. V was trimmed by 6 bases and J by 5 bases, leaving 10 bases between them. The CDR3 coding sequence is TGTGCCAGCAGGAACCTCGATACCGGGGAGCTGTTTTTT. Its translation is CASRNLDTGELFF.

This clonotype was observed many times. V is TRBV3-1 and J is TRBJ1-5; the match to TRBD1 covers 8 bases. The V and J ends lost 2 bases and 4 bases, in that order; junction bases with no gene match: 1. The CDR3 consists of 14 residues. From germline, CDR1 is LGHDT and CDR2 YNNKEL (reference sequence). For the CDR3, the DNA is TGTGCCAGCAGCCAACACAGGGGGAATCAGCCCCAGCATTTT. This encodes CASSQHRGNQPQHF.

The V and J genes are TRBV7-2 and TRBJ2-3, with TRBD2 matching 10 bases. The CDR3 has 16 amino acids. The trim removed 4 bases at V and 4 bases at J, leaving 8 bases unmatched. Germline CDR1 reads SGHTA; CDR2 reads FQGNSA. The CDR3 DNA reads TGTGCCAGCAGCTACGGACTAAGCGGGGGGGCAGATACGCAGTATTTT. Protein: CASSYGLSGGADTQYF.

This chain joins TRBV3-1 and TRBJ2-1; 15 bases align to TRBD2. This CDR3 comprises 21 residues. Looked up from germline, CDR1 is LGHDT and CDR2 is YNNKEL (reference sequence). Trimming took 3 bases from V and 8 from J; bases not matched to a gene: 20. The CDR3 protein is CASSQLPGLAGGLGRRYEQFF. As DNA, the CDR3 is TGTGCCAGCAGCCAGCTTCCGGGACTAGCGGGGGGCCTTGGCCGAAGGTATGAGCAGTTCTTC.

The rearrangement links TRBV10-3 to TRBJ2-7; D is undetermined. This CDR3 is built from 13 residues. Germline CDR1 and CDR2: ENHRY and SYGVKD. Trimming took 3 bases from V and 2 from J, leaving 8 bases between them. Here the CDR3 DNA reads TGTGCCATCAGTGATTTAGGCACCTACGAGCAGTACGTC. Amino acid sequence: CAISDLGTYEQYV.

The sample holds a few counts of this clonotype. The V gene is TRBV6-2 or TRBV6-3, the J gene TRBJ2-7; 7 bases are a match to TRBD1. V gave up 2 bases and J gave up 2 bases; unmatched junction bases: 6. Germline V CDR1 and CDR2: MNHEY, SVGEGT. The length of the CDR3 is 15 residues. The CDR3 nucleotides read TGTGCCAGCAGTTACGGGTCGGGGACAGCCTACGAGCAGTACTTC. This gives the protein CASSYGSGTAYEQYF.

The V and J genes are TRBV24-1 and TRBJ2-2; no firm D call. V dropped 4 bases and J dropped 11 bases, with 10 bases sitting between them. There are 12 residues in the CDR3. Looked up from germline, CDR1 is KGHDR and CDR2 is SFDVKD. CDR3 region: CATSESPIELFF. The CDR3 DNA reads as TGTGCCACCAGTGAGTCTCCAATCGAGCTGTTTTTT.

This clonotype has a handful of counts. The chain recombines TRBV12-3 or TRBV12-4 with TRBJ2-7; TRBD1 matches 8 bases. This CDR3 contains 12 residues. After removal of 5 bases from V and 3 bases from J, the junction contained 0 bases not matched to a gene. The CDR3: CASSTGGYEQYV. The CDR3 bases are TGTGCCAGCAGTACAGGGGGCTACGAGCAGTACGTC.

V and J are TRBV10-3 and TRBJ2-1; 12 bases are shared with TRBD1. Trimming took 0 bases from V and 9 from J; bases not matched to a gene: 9. The CDR3 has 17 amino acids. CDR1 is ENHRY, CDR2 SYGVKD, per germline. CDR3 coding DNA: TGTGCCATCAGTGAGTCTGAAGGGACAGGGGGCTCGGGTGAGCAGTTCTTC. As protein: CAISESEGTGGSGEQFF.

This clonotype has only a few counts. The chain employs TRBV29-1 and TRBJ2-5; perhaps TRBD2 as D (5 bases). CDR1 is SQVTM and CDR2 is ANQGSEA in the germline V gene. This CDR3 region has 13 residues. The ends were cut back, 6 bases at V and 5 bases at J, with 16 bases in the middle. The CDR3 DNA sequence: TGCAGCGTCGGACTGTCCCTGGGGGAGACCCAGTACTTC. Its translation is CSVGLSLGETQYF.

This clonotype has just a few counts. The rearrangement links TRBV12-3 or TRBV12-4 to TRBJ1-1, with TRBD1 matching over 9 bases. Germline trimming cut 3 bases from V and 4 bases from J; bases unmatched to any gene: 3. There are 14 residues in the CDR3. The CDR3: CASSLRTGATEAFF. The CDR3 DNA is TGTGCCAGCAGTTTGAGGACAGGGGCCACTGAAGCTTTCTTT.